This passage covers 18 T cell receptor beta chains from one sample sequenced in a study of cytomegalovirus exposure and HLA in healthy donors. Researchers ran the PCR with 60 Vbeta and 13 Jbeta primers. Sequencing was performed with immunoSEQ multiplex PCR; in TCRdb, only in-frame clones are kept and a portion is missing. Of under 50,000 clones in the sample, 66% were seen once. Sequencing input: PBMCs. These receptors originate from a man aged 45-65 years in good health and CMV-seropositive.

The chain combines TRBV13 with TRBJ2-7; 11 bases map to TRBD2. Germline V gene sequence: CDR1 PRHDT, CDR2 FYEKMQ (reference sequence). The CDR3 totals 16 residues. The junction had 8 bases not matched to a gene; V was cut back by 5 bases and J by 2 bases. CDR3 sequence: CASSQPLAGGAYEQYF. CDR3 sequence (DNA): TGTGCCAGCAGCCAACCCCTAGCGGGGGGAGCCTACGAGCAGTACTTC. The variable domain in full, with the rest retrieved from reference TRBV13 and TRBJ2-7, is AAGVIQSPRHLIKEKRETATLKCYPIPRHDTVYWYQQGPGQDPQFLISFYEKMQSDKGSIPDRFSAQQFSDYHSELNMSSLELGDSALYFCASSQPLAGGAYEQYFGPGTRLTVT.

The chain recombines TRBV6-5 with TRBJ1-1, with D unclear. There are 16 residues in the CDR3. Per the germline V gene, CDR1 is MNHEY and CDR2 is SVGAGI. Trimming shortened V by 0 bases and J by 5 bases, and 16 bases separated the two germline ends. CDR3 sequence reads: CASSYSIRAAGTEAFF. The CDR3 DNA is TGTGCCAGCAGTTACTCGATTCGGGCAGCGGGAACTGAAGCTTTCTTT.

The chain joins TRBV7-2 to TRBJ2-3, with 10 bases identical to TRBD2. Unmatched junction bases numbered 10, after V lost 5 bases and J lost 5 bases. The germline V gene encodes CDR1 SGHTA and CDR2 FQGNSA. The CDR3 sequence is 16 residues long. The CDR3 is CASSAQAGGQVDTQYF. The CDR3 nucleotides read TGTGCCAGCAGCGCACAAGCGGGGGGGCAGGTAGATACGCAGTATTTT. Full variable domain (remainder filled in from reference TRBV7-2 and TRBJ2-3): GAGVSQSPSNKVTEKGKDVELRCDPISGHTALYWYRQSLGQGLEFLIYFQGNSAPDKSGLPSDRFSAERTGGSVSTLTIQRTQQEDSAVYLCASSAQAGGQVDTQYFGPGTRLTVL.

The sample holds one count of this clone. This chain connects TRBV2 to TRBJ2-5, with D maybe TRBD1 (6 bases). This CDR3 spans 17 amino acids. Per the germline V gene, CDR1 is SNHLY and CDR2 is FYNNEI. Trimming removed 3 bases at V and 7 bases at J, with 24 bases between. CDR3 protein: CASSEIPLLTGSGTQYF. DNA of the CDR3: TGTGCCAGCAGTGAGATACCGCTACTCACAGGGTCGGGGACCCAGTACTTC.

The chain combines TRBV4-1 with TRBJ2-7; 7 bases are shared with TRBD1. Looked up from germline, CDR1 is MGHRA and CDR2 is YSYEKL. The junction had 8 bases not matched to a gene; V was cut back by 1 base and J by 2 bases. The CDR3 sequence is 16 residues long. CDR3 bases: TGCGCCAGCAGCCAAGGATATAGTCAGGGGGCCTACGAGCAGTACTTC. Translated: CASSQGYSQGAYEQYF.

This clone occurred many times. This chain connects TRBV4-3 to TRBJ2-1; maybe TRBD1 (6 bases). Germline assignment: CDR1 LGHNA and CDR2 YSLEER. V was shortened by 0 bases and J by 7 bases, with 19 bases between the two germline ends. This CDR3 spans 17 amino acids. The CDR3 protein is CASSQDPGHPARNEQFF. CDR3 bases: TGCGCCAGCAGCCAAGATCCGGGACACCCCGCCCGTAATGAGCAGTTCTTC.

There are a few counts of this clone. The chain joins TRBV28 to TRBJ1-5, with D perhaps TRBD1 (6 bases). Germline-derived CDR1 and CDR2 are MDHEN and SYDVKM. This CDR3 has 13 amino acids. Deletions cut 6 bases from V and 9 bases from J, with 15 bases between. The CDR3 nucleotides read TGTGCCAGCAGACAACAGGGTGTCGGGCCCCAGCATTTT. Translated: CASRQQGVGPQHF.

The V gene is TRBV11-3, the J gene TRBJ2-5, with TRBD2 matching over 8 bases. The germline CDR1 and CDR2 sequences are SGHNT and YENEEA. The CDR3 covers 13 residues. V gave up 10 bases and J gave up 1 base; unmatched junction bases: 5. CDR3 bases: TGTGCCACCCGGCGGGGGGTCCAAGAGACCCAGTACTTC. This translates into CATRRGVQETQYF.

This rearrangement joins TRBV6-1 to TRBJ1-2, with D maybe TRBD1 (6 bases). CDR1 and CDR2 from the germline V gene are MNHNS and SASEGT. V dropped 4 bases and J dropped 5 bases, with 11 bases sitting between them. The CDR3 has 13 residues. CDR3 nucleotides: TGTGCCAGCAGTGTGAACAGGGATTATGGCTACACCTTC. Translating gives CASSVNRDYGYTF.

CDR3 bases: TGTGCCACCAGCAGAGATCAGACAGGGGCCTACGAGCAGTACTTC. This codes for CATSRDQTGAYEQYF. This chain links TRBV15 with TRBJ2-7, with 8 bases fitting TRBD1. Germline CDR1 is LNHNV and CDR2 is YYDKDF (reference sequence). The CDR3 runs to 15 residues. The V segment lost 0 bases and the J segment 2 bases; nucleotides outside the gene matches: 3.

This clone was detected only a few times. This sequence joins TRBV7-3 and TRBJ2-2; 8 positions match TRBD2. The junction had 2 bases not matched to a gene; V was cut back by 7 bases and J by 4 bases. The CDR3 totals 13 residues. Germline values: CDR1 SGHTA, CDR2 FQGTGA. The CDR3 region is CASTTSGTGELFF. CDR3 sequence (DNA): TGTGCCAGCACAACTAGCGGCACCGGGGAGCTGTTTTTT.

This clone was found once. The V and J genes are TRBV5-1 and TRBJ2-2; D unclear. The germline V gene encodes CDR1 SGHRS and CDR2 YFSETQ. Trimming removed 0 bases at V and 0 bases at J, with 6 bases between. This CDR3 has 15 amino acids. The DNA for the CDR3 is TGCGCCAGCAGCTTGGGCCAGTCGAACACCGGGGAGCTGTTTTTT. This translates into CASSLGQSNTGELFF.

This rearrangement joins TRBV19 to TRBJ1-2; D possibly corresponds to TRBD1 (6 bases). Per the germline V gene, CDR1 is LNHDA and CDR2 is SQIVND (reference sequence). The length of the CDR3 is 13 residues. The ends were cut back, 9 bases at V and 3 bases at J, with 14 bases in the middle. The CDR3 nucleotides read TGTGCCAGCCAAGAGGGGGGGGACTATGGCTACACCTTC. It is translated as CASQEGGDYGYTF.

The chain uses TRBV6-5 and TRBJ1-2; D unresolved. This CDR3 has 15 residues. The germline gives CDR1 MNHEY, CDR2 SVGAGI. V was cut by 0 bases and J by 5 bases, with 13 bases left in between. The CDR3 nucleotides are TGTGCCAGCAGTTACTCGCCTCTGGGCTCATATGGCTACACCTTC. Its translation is CASSYSPLGSYGYTF.

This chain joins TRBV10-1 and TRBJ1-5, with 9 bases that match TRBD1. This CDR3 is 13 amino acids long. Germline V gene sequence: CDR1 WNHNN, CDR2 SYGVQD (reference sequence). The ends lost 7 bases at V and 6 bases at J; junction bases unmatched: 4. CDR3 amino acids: CASIPQGAQPQHF. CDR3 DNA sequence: TGCGCCAGCATCCCACAGGGGGCTCAGCCCCAGCATTTT.

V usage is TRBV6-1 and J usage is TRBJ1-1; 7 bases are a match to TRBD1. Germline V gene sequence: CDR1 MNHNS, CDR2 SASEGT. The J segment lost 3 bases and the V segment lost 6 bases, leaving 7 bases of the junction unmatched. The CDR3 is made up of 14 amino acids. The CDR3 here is CASRRPGGDTEAFF. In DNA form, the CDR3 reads TGTGCCAGCAGACGCCCAGGGGGAGACACTGAAGCTTTCTTT.

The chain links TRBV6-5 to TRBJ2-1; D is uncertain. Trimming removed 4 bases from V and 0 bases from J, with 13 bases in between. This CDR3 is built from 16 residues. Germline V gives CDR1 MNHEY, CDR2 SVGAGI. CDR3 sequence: CASSSPTHSSYNEQFF. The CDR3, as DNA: TGTGCCAGCAGTTCCCCGACGCACAGCTCCTACAATGAGCAGTTCTTC.

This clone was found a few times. The CDR3 here is CSASISQGKYIQYF. The CDR3 DNA follows: TGCAGCGCCTCGATTTCCCAGGGGAAGTACATTCAGTACTTC. The chain combines TRBV29-1 with TRBJ2-4, with D possibly being TRBD1 (6 bases). Trimming stripped 7 bases from V and 8 bases from J, with 21 bases between. The CDR3 runs 14 residues. The V gene's germline CDR1 is SQVTM and CDR2 ANQGSEA.